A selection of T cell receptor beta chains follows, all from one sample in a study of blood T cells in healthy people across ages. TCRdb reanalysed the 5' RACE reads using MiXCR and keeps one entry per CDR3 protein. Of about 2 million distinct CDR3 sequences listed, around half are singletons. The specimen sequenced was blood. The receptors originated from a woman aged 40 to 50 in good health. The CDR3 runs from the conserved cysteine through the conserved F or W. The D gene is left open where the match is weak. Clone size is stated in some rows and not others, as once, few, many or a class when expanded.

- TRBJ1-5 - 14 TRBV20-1 TGCAGTGCTAGAGATCCCGGTAGCAATCAGCCCCAGCATTTT CSARDPGSNQPQHF
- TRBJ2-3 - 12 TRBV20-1 TGCAGTGCTAGGAAAAGCACAGATACGCAGTATTTT CSARKSTDTQYF
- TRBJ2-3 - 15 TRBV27 TGTGCCAGCAGTTTTCCGGGACATAGCACAGATACGCAGTATTTT CASSFPGHSTDTQYF
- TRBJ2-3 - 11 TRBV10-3 TGTGCCATCAGTAACCCAGATACGCAGTATTTT CAISNPDTQYF
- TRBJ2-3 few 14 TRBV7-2 TGTGCCAGCAGCTATCAAATCGGCCCAGATACGCAGTATTTT CASSYQIGPDTQYF
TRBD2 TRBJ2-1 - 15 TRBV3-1 TGTGCCAGCAGCCTCCGGGGCGCGGGGGACAATGAGCAGTTCTTC CASSLRGAGDNEQFF
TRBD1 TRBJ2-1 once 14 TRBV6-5 TGTGCCGGCACCTACGGACAGGTCTACAATGAGCAGTTCTTC CAGTYGQVYNEQFF
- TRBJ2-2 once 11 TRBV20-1 TGCAGTGCTAGACGGACCGGGGAGCTGTTTTTT CSARRTGELFF
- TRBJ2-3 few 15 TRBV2 TGTGCCAGCAGTCCTTCCGGGACTCGCACAGATACGCAGTATTTT CASSPSGTRTDTQYF
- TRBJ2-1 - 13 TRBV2 TGTGCCAGCAGTGAACCGACTATAGACGAGCAGTTCTTC CASSEPTIDEQFF
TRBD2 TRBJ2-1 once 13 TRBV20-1 TGCAGTGCTAGAGGCGGGAGTAACAATGAGCAGTTCTTC CSARGGSNNEQFF
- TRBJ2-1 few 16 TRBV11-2 TGTGCCAGCAGCATCCCAACAGGGTTGTCCTACAATGAGCAGTTCTTC CASSIPTGLSYNEQFF
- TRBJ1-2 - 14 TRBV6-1 TGTGCCAGCAGTGAAGCGAGGTACGGGTTTGGCTACACCTTC CASSEARYGFGYTF
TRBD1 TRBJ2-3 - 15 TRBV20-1 TGCAGTGCTAGTCCCCGGGACAGGGGGCCAGATACGCAGTATTTT CSASPRDRGPDTQYF
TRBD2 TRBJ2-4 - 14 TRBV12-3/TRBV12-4 TGTGCCAGCACCCAGCGGGGCAGTCGGAACATTCAGTACTTC CASTQRGSRNIQYF
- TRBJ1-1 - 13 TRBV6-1 TGTGCCAGCAGTGGTACAGGGTTCACTGAAGCTTTCTTT CASSGTGFTEAFF
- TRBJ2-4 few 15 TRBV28 TGTGCCAGCAGTTTATGGCGCGGCAGTGTGAACATTCAGTACTTC CASSLWRGSVNIQYF
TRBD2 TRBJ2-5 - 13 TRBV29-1 TGCAGCGTTCCGAGGACGGGAGGGGGTGAGCAGTACTTC CSVPRTGGGEQYF
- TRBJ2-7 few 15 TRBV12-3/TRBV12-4 TGTGCCAGCAGTCCACAATCCCTAGGCAACTACGAGCAGTACTTC CASSPQSLGNYEQYF
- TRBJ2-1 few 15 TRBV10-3 TGTGCCATCAGTGGCGACTCATACTCCTACAATGAGCAGTTCTTC CAISGDSYSYNEQFF
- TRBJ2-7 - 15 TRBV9 TGTGCCAGCAGCCCCCGACCGGCAGGAGACTACGAGCAGTACTTC CASSPRPAGDYEQYF
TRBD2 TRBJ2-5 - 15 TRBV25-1 TGTGCCAGCCGAAAGGCCGGGACTAAAGGCGATGAGCAGTACTTC CASRKAGTKGDEQYF
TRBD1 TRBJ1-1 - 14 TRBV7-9 TGTGCCAGCAGCCCAGGGACAGCCCCCACTGAAGCTTTCTTT CASSPGTAPTEAFF
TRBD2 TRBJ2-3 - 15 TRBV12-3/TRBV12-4 TGTGCCAGCAGTTTCTGGACTAGCGGCGCAGATACGCAGTATTTT CASSFWTSGADTQYF
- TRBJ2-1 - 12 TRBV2 TGTGCCAGCAAGGGGGGATACAATGAGCAGTTCTTC CASKGGYNEQFF
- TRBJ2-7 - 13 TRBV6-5 TGTGCCAGCAGTTACCCCCACACAAGTGAGCAGTACTTC CASSYPHTSEQYF
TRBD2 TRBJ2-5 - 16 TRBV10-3 TGTGCCACCCGACGGACTAGCGGGGGGTACCAAGAGACCCAGTACTTC CATRRTSGGYQETQYF
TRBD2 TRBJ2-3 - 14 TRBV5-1 TGCGCCAGCCGGACCCAGCCGGGGGGAGATACGCAGTATTTT CASRTQPGGDTQYF
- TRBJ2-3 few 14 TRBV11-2 TGTGCCAGCAGCATGGGACCTGACACAGATACGCAGTATTTT CASSMGPDTDTQYF
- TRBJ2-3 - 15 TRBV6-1 TGTGCCAGCTGCCTGGGACCGAATCCTACAGATACGCAGTATTTT CASCLGPNPTDTQYF
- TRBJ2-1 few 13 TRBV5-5 TGTGCCAGCAGCTATACACAGGCTAATGAGCAGTTCTTC CASSYTQANEQFF
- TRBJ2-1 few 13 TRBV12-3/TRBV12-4 TGTGCCACCTCAGAGTTCGGGGTCAATGAGCAGTTCTTC CATSEFGVNEQFF
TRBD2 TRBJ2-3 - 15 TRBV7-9 TGTGCCAGCAGCGGACTAGCCTATAGCACAGATACGCAGTATTTT CASSGLAYSTDTQYF
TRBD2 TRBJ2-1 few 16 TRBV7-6 TGTGCCAGCAGCTTAGGGGCTAGCGGCTCCTACAATGAGCAGTTCTTC CASSLGASGSYNEQFF
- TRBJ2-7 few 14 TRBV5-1 TGCGCCTCCAAAACGGAGGGGATCTCCTACGAGCAGTACTTC CASKTEGISYEQYF
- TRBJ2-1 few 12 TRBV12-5 TGTGCTAGTGGTTCTCCTCCGGGGGAGCAGTTCTTC CASGSPPGEQFF
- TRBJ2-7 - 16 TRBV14 TGTGCCAGCAGCCACGCACGGGTGCCCAATGATGATGAGCAGTACTTC CASSHARVPNDDEQYF
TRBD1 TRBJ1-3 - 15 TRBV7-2 TGTGCCAGCAGCCAAGGGACAGGGCGGGGAAACACCATATATTTT CASSQGTGRGNTIYF
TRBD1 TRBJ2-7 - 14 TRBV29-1 TGCAGCGTTGAAGTAGGGACAGGGGGCTACGAGCAGTACTTC CSVEVGTGGYEQYF
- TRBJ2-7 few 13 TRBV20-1 TGCAGTGCCAGGAAGGACGGGGGATACGAGCAGTACTTC CSARKDGGYEQYF
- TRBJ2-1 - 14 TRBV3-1 TGTGCCAGCAGCTCAGGGGGGGGGCAGGCGAAGAAGTTCTTC CASSSGGGQAKKFF
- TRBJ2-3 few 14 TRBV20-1 TGCAGTGCTACGACCAGCCCTATCACAGATACGCAGTATTTT CSATTSPITDTQYF
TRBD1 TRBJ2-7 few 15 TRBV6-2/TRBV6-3 TGTGCCAGCAGTGACGGACAGGGTGTGGATCGCGAGCAGTACTTC CASSDGQGVDREQYF
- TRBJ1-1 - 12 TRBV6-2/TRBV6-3 TGTGCCAGCGTCGGGGGGTTCACTGAAGCTTTCTTT CASVGGFTEAFF
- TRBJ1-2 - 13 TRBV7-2 TGTGCCAGCAGTGCAGGGACAAGGGCGTTAGGCACCTTC CASSAGTRALGTF
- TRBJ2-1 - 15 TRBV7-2 TGTGCCAGCAGCCCAGTACGGAACTCTCAAGAGACCCAGTTCTTC CASSPVRNSQETQFF
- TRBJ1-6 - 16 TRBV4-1 TGCGCCAGCAGCCAAGTTCTGGGGCAGGGGCTTTCACCCCTCCACTTT CASSQVLGQGLSPLHF
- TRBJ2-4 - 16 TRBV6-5 TGTGCCAGCAGTTACGGGGGGTGGGGCGGCAAAAACATTCAGTACTTC CASSYGGWGGKNIQYF
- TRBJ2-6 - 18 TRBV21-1 TGTGCCAGCAGCAAGGGGTCATTAGGTGCTGCTGGGGCCAACGTCCTGACTTTC CASSKGSLGAAGANVLTF
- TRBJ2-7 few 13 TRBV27 TGTGCCAGCAGAAACAGGGATGCCTACGAGCAGTACTTC CASRNRDAYEQYF
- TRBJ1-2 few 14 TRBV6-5 TGTGCCAGCAGTCTGAGGTTAGCTAACTATGGCTACACCTTC CASSLRLANYGYTF
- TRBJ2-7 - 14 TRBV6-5 TGTGCCAGCAGTTACTCGAGCAGGGGATACGAGCAGTACTTC CASSYSSRGYEQYF
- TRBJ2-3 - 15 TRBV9 TGTGCCAGCAGCGTAGTTGGGGGGCTGACAGATACGCAGTATTTT CASSVVGGLTDTQYF
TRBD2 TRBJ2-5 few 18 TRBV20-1 TGCAGTGCCCAATCGGGACTAGCGGGAGGGAGTCTCCAAGAGACCCAGTACTTC CSAQSGLAGGSLQETQYF